This is a list of T cell receptor beta chains from one sample in a study of shared clonotypes between healthy human individuals. TCRdb's copy holds only in-frame clones and misses some; the assay was immunoSEQ multiplex PCR. The repertoire holds roughly 680,000 clones, over 55% seen once, with under 2% in the top ten. The sequenced material came from memory CD4+ T cells sorted from blood. These receptor sequences come from a woman aged 30 to 39 in good health. CDR3s include the opening cysteine and the closing phenylalanine or tryptophan. Fields, in order: D gene, clone size, J gene, V gene, CDR3 protein, CDR3 DNA. The D gene is left open where the match is weak. A row's size may be missing; if present it is once, few, many or a size class.

D gene: NA
clone size: NA
J gene: TRBJ2-5
V gene: TRBV2
CDR3 protein: CASSERRETQYF
CDR3 DNA: TGTGCCAGCAGTGAAAGAAGGGAGACCCAGTACTTC

D gene: NA
clone size: NA
J gene: TRBJ2-5
V gene: TRBV14
CDR3 protein: CASSQPQGPQYF
CDR3 DNA: TGTGCCAGCAGCCAACCTCAGGGGCCCCAGTACTTC

D gene: NA
clone size: once
J gene: TRBJ2-3
V gene: TRBV7-2
CDR3 protein: CASSRSSTDTQYF
CDR3 DNA: TGTGCCAGCAGCCGGTCAAGCACAGATACGCAGTATTTT

D gene: TRBD1
clone size: NA
J gene: TRBJ1-2
V gene: TRBV7-9
CDR3 protein: CASSQTTGTGYTF
CDR3 DNA: TGTGCCAGCAGCCAGACGACAGGGACGGGCTACACCTTC

D gene: NA
clone size: NA
J gene: TRBJ2-5
V gene: TRBV29-1
CDR3 protein: CSGRDGRETQYF
CDR3 DNA: TGCAGCGGGCGGGACGGTCGAGAGACCCAGTACTTC

D gene: NA
clone size: NA
J gene: TRBJ2-3
V gene: TRBV7-9
CDR3 protein: CASSLSGVPTDTQYF
CDR3 DNA: TGTGCCAGCAGCTTATCGGGGGTCCCCACAGATACGCAGTATTTT

D gene: NA
clone size: NA
J gene: TRBJ1-2
V gene: TRBV6-5
CDR3 protein: CASRGQLGGYTF
CDR3 DNA: TGTGCCAGCAGAGGACAGTTGGGGGGCTACACCTTC

D gene: NA
clone size: NA
J gene: TRBJ2-5
V gene: TRBV18
CDR3 protein: CASSPGAVETQYF
CDR3 DNA: TGTGCCAGCTCACCAGGGGCGGTAGAGACCCAGTACTTC

D gene: TRBD2
clone size: NA
J gene: TRBJ2-7
V gene: TRBV4-2
CDR3 protein: CASSQDSGRADEQYF
CDR3 DNA: TGTGCCAGCAGCCAAGATAGCGGGAGGGCCGACGAGCAGTACTTC

D gene: TRBD2
clone size: NA
J gene: TRBJ2-1
V gene: TRBV5-1
CDR3 protein: CASSQTSGEQFF
CDR3 DNA: TGCGCCAGCAGCCAGACTAGCGGGGAGCAGTTCTTC

D gene: NA
clone size: NA
J gene: TRBJ2-7
V gene: TRBV5-4
CDR3 protein: CASSLEPGPLEQYF
CDR3 DNA: TGTGCCAGCAGCTTGGAACCGGGCCCCCTCGAGCAGTACTTC

D gene: TRBD2
clone size: few
J gene: TRBJ2-7
V gene: TRBV19
CDR3 protein: CASSISGIGYEQYF
CDR3 DNA: TGTGCCAGTAGTATTAGCGGGATTGGGTACGAGCAGTACTTC

D gene: TRBD2
clone size: NA
J gene: TRBJ2-3
V gene: TRBV28
CDR3 protein: CASSSTSGRGTDTQYF
CDR3 DNA: TGTGCCAGCAGTTCCACTAGCGGGAGGGGCACAGATACGCAGTATTTT

D gene: TRBD2
clone size: NA
J gene: TRBJ2-1
V gene: TRBV7-3
CDR3 protein: CASSAVEAGVEEQFF
CDR3 DNA: TGTGCCAGCAGCGCCGTTGAAGCGGGAGTAGAGGAGCAGTTCTTC

D gene: TRBD2
clone size: NA
J gene: TRBJ2-1
V gene: TRBV4-2
CDR3 protein: CASSQGPAGWENEQFF
CDR3 DNA: TGTGCCAGCAGCCAAGGGCCAGCGGGATGGGAGAATGAGCAGTTCTTC

D gene: TRBD1
clone size: NA
J gene: TRBJ1-1
V gene: TRBV6-5
CDR3 protein: CASSYQGQVEAFF
CDR3 DNA: TGTGCCAGCAGCTACCAGGGACAGGTTGAAGCTTTCTTT

D gene: TRBD1
clone size: once
J gene: TRBJ1-1
V gene: TRBV2
CDR3 protein: CASSDLGQGDTEAFF
CDR3 DNA: TGTGCCAGCAGTGACCTAGGACAGGGAGACACTGAAGCTTTCTTT

D gene: NA
clone size: once
J gene: TRBJ2-7
V gene: TRBV19
CDR3 protein: CASSNMDGTQQYF
CDR3 DNA: TGTGCCAGTTCTAATATGGACGGAACCCAGCAGTACTTC

D gene: TRBD1
clone size: NA
J gene: TRBJ2-3
V gene: TRBV7-2
CDR3 protein: CASSPWTGRTDTQYF
CDR3 DNA: TGTGCCAGCAGCCCTTGGACAGGGCGCACAGATACGCAGTATTTT

D gene: TRBD1
clone size: NA
J gene: TRBJ2-1
V gene: TRBV11-2
CDR3 protein: CASSPLRTGYNEQFF
CDR3 DNA: TGTGCCAGCAGCCCGCTCCGGACAGGGTACAATGAGCAGTTCTTC

D gene: NA
clone size: NA
J gene: TRBJ1-1
V gene: TRBV19
CDR3 protein: CASSLDFVKEAFF
CDR3 DNA: TGTGCCAGTAGTCTAGACTTCGTGAAAGAAGCTTTCTTT

D gene: NA
clone size: NA
J gene: TRBJ1-5
V gene: TRBV5-6
CDR3 protein: CASSSGGVLDQPQHF
CDR3 DNA: TGTGCCAGCAGCTCCGGGGGGGTCCTCGATCAGCCCCAGCATTTT

D gene: NA
clone size: NA
J gene: TRBJ2-1
V gene: TRBV6-1
CDR3 protein: CASSAFRNNNEQFF
CDR3 DNA: TGTGCCAGCAGTGCCTTTCGTAATAACAATGAGCAGTTCTTC

D gene: TRBD1
clone size: NA
J gene: TRBJ1-2
V gene: TRBV28
CDR3 protein: CASSTSGTGGGGYTF
CDR3 DNA: TGTGCCAGCAGTACCTCCGGGACAGGGGGCGGTGGCTACACCTTC

D gene: NA
clone size: NA
J gene: TRBJ1-1
V gene: TRBV5-3
CDR3 protein: CARSLNGASVLNTEAFF
CDR3 DNA: TGTGCCAGAAGCTTGAACGGGGCGAGCGTTCTGAACACTGAAGCTTTCTTT

D gene: NA
clone size: few
J gene: TRBJ2-7
V gene: TRBV11-2
CDR3 protein: CASSLTGVGEYEQYF
CDR3 DNA: TGTGCCAGCAGCTTAACCGGGGTCGGGGAATACGAGCAGTACTTC

D gene: NA
clone size: NA
J gene: TRBJ2-7
V gene: TRBV5-5
CDR3 protein: CASSLRQTSYEQYF
CDR3 DNA: TGTGCCAGCAGCCTCCGACAAACCTCCTACGAGCAGTACTTC

D gene: NA
clone size: few
J gene: TRBJ1-2
V gene: TRBV19
CDR3 protein: CASSTGAPVYGYTF
CDR3 DNA: TGTGCCAGTAGTACGGGGGCGCCGGTCTATGGCTACACCTTC

D gene: NA
clone size: NA
J gene: TRBJ1-3
V gene: TRBV4-1
CDR3 protein: CASSHTLPTVSGNTIYF
CDR3 DNA: TGCGCCAGCAGCCATACCCTGCCGACAGTCTCTGGAAACACCATATATTTT

D gene: NA
clone size: few
J gene: TRBJ1-2
V gene: TRBV19
CDR3 protein: CASSGPEYYGYTF
CDR3 DNA: TGTGCCAGTAGTGGGCCAGAATACTATGGCTACACCTTC

D gene: TRBD1
clone size: few
J gene: TRBJ1-1
V gene: TRBV5-1
CDR3 protein: CASSFQQGALTEAFF
CDR3 DNA: TGCGCCAGCAGCTTCCAACAGGGGGCTCTGACTGAAGCTTTCTTT